The entry below gives a single TCR beta chain sequence along with its context. From the 5' RACE reads, TCRdb called clonotypes with MiXCR, one entry per CDR3 protein. The sample holds 310,000 or so distinct CDR3 sequences, 6.5% to 9.5% seen once. The data are from a study of identical twins. The CDR3 totals 13 residues. CDR1 is MNHEY and CDR2 is SVGAGI in the germline V gene. V lost 2 bases to trimming and J lost 8 bases, with 12 bases between them. These same data were also listed under a study on yellow fever vaccine responses in identical twins.

The chain joins TRBV6-5 to TRBJ1-2; maybe TRBD1 (6 bases). The source material was memory (CD45RO+) T cells sorted from blood. The sequence came from a woman aged 18-29 years in good health. CDR3 coding DNA: TGTGCCAGCAGTTACGGGGAGACAGGCGGCTACACCTTC. The encoded protein is CASSYGETGGYTF.